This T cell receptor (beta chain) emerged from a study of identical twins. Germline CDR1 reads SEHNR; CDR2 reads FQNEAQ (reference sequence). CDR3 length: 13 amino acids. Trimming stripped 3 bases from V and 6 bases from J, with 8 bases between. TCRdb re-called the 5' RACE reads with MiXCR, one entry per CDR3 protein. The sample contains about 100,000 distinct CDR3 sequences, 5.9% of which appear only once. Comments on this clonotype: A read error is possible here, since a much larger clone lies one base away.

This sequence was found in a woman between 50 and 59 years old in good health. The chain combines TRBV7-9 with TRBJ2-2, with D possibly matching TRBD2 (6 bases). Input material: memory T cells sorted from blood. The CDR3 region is CASSFRGAGELFF. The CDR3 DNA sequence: TGTGCCAGCAGCTTCCGCGGGGCCGGGGAGCTGTTTTTT.